This TCR beta chain comes out of a study of regulatory T cells in long-lasting Graves disease. A word on this clonotype: Antigen unknown.

Regarding the study as a whole: Persistent Graves' patients possessed reduced TCR diversity relative to recently diagnosed ones.

Regarding time point: persistent/refractory GD, antithyroid drugs over 5 years with positive TRAb. PBMC RNA served as the TCR library source. Library construction for TCR beta used iRepertoire HTBI primers and Arm-PCR of CDR3 regions. Authors' methods: Taken together, the samples had 55 to 70 TRBV and more than 12 TRBJ segments identified. Using its own MiXCR run on the multiplex PCR reads, TCRdb lists one record per CDR3 protein. TCRdb, not the original authors, processed these V and J calls. The sample includes approximately 400,000 distinct CDR3 sequences, less than 25% of them seen just once. Sequencing was performed on peripheral blood mononuclear cells (PBMCs), taken when the disease was refractory, from a patient treated with antithyroid drugs. The TCR sequence derives from a female donor with Graves disease.

CDR3: CASRSPLAGGLNEQFF. The CDR3 DNA is TGTGCCAGTAGGTCCCCCCTAGCGGGAGGGCTTAATGAGCAGTTCTTC. V gene TRBV19 combines with J gene TRBJ2-1; 12 positions agree with TRBD2. J lost 7 bases, V lost 6 bases, and 10 bases had no gene match. The CDR3 runs 16 residues. Per germline, CDR1 LNHDA and CDR2 SQIVND (reference sequence).